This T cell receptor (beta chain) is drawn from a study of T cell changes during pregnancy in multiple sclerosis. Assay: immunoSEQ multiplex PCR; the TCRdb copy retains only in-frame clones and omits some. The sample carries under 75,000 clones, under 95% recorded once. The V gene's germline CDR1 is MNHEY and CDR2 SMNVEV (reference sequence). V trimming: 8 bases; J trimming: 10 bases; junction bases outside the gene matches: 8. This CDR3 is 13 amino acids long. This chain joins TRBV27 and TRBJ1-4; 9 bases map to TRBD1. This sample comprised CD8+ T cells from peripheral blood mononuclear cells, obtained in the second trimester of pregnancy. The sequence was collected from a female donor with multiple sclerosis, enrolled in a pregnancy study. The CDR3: CASQGQGGGKLFF. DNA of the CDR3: TGTGCCAGCCAGGGACAGGGCGGCGGAAAACTGTTTTTT. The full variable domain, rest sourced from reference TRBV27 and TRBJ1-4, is EAQVTQNPRYLITVTGKKLTVTCSQNMNHEYMSWYRQDPGLGLRQIYYSMNVEVTDKGDVPEGYKVSRKEKRNFPLILESPSPNQTSLYFCASQGQGGGKLFFGSGTQLSVL.